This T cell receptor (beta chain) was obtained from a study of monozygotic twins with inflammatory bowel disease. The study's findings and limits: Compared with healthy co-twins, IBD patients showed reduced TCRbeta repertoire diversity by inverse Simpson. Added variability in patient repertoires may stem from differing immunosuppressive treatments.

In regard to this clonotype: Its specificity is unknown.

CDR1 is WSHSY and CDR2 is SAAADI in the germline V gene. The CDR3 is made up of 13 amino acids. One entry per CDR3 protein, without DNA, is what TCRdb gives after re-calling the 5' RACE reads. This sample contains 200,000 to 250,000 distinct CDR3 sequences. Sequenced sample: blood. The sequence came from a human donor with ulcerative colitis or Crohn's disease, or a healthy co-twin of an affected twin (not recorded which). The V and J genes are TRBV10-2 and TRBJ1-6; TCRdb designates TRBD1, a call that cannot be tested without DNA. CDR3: CASSEQGGSPLHF.